Described below is a single T cell receptor (beta chain) sequence and its context. Using immunoSEQ multiplex PCR, the repertoire was profiled, and TCRdb retains in-frame clones only, with some absent. Found here are approximately 280,000 clones, approximately 86% of them singletons; the top ten hold approximately 2.4%. This sample was included in a study of blood T cell repertoires in COVID-19. Study-wide context: The United States, Italy and Spain provided the acute and convalescent COVID-19 samples. PBMCs, B-cell-depleted T cells, or T cells provided the cDNA or gDNA that made up the material.

The V and J ends lost 1 base and 2 bases respectively, with 12 bases between them. This CDR3 is 15 amino acids long. Looked up from germline, CDR1 is MNHEY and CDR2 is SVGAGI. Cohort assignment relied on participant-reported clinical history. The recovered donors of Cohort 3 showed two negative PCRs, clearance, or symptom resolution. This receptor was obtained from a woman aged 18-29 years who had recovered from COVID-19. The source material was PBMCs or T cells enriched from blood (not recorded which). The V and J genes are TRBV6-5 and TRBJ2-7; the D gene is possibly TRBD1 (6 bases). The CDR3 DNA follows: TGTGCCAGCAGTTACTACAGGGCACCCCCCTACGAGCAGTACTTC. Translation gives CASSYYRAPPYEQYF.